The rows below give T cell receptor beta chains drawn from one sample of a study of blood T cell repertoires in COVID-19. TCRdb's copy holds only in-frame clones and misses some; the assay was immunoSEQ multiplex PCR. The data contain approximately 220,000 clones, 81% of them singletons. Sequencing was performed on peripheral blood. Source of these receptors: a woman of 80 years or more with acute or convalescent COVID-19. The CDR3 runs from the conserved cysteine through the conserved F or W. D genes are given only for firm matches. Rows give clone size only sometimes, using once, few, many, or a class for an expanded clone.

clone_size	v_call	j_call	d_call	cdr3_nt	cdr3_aa
.	TRBV10-3	TRBJ2-7	.	TGTGCCACTCAAAGTCACAGGGAGAGGTCTTCCTACGAGCAGTACTTC	CATQSHRERSSYEQYF
.	TRBV27	TRBJ2-7	.	TGTGCCAGCAGTCCCCCCGGACAAGCCTACGAGCAGTACTTC	CASSPPGQAYEQYF
.	TRBV6-6	TRBJ1-4	TRBD1	TGTGCCAGCAGTTACTCACCGGGACAGGGTAATGAAAAACTGTTTTTT	CASSYSPGQGNEKLFF
.	TRBV11-1	TRBJ1-2	TRBD1	TGTGCCAGCAGTCCCAACAGGGGGAGAGACTATGGCTACACCTTC	CASSPNRGRDYGYTF
.	TRBV5-1	TRBJ2-3	.	TGCGCCAGCAGCTTCGGGGGAACAGATACGCAGTATTTT	CASSFGGTDTQYF
.	TRBV6-5	TRBJ2-6	.	TGTGCCAGCAAGAGGCAATCTGGGGCCAACGTCCTGACTTTC	CASKRQSGANVLTF
.	TRBV7-9	TRBJ2-3	TRBD1	TGTGCCAGCAGCCCCGCGGGACAGGGCACAGATACGCAGTATTTT	CASSPAGQGTDTQYF
.	TRBV7-9	TRBJ1-4	.	TGTGCCAGCAGCTTATACGCCGGCGGTAATGAAAAACTGTTTTTT	CASSLYAGGNEKLFF
.	TRBV28	TRBJ2-7	TRBD1	TGTGCCAGCACTACGAAAAGGGGGCGAAGGGGGTACGAGCAGTACTTC	CASTTKRGRRGYEQYF
.	TRBV20-1	TRBJ2-5	.	TGCAGTGCTAGTTATGCGGGGGCAGAGACCCAGTACTTC	CSASYAGAETQYF
.	TRBV6-1	TRBJ1-5	.	TGTGCCAGCAGTGAATCTTGGACAAATCAGCCCCAGCATTTT	CASSESWTNQPQHF
.	TRBV2	TRBJ1-1	.	TGTGCCAGCAGTGGAAGTATCGGCACTGAAGCTTTCTTT	CASSGSIGTEAFF
once	TRBV3-1/TRBV3-2	TRBJ1-1	.	TGTGCCAGCAGCCAGGGGCAGACCAACACTGAAGCTTTCTTT	CASSQGQTNTEAFF
.	TRBV7-8	TRBJ1-4	TRBD1	TGTGCCAGCAGCCGGACAGGGGATTCTGAAAAACTGTTTTTT	CASSRTGDSEKLFF
.	TRBV27	TRBJ1-6	.	TGTGCCAGCAGTTTAGAGGCAGGGGAGTATTCACCCCTCCACTTT	CASSLEAGEYSPLHF